A selection of T cell receptor beta chains follows, all from one sample in a study of blood T cell repertoires in COVID-19. This table comes from immunoSEQ multiplex PCR, and its TCRdb copy is limited to in-frame clones, with some not included. The table records some 300,000 clones, over 75% of them present only once. Sequencing input: PBMCs or T cells enriched from blood (not recorded which). Receptor source: a woman aged 25-40 years who had recovered from COVID-19. Both conserved end residues are part of each CDR3. The order of the fields is V gene, clone size, J gene, D gene, CDR3 DNA, CDR3 protein. A D gene is named only where the DNA matches it firmly. Clone sizes are given selectively: once, few, many, or a class where the clone is expanded.

v_gene: TRBV7-2
abundance: once
j_gene: TRBJ1-3
d_gene: NA
CDR3nt: TGTGCCAGCAGCTTAGGAGGGGGGGCTTCGGGAAACACCATATATTTT
CDR3aa: CASSLGGGASGNTIYF

v_gene: TRBV9
abundance: few
j_gene: TRBJ2-7
d_gene: TRBD2
CDR3nt: TGTGCCAGCAGCGTGGGGGCTAGCGGGGACTCCTACGAGCAGTACTTC
CDR3aa: CASSVGASGDSYEQYF

v_gene: TRBV5-1
abundance: NA
j_gene: TRBJ2-2
d_gene: TRBD1
CDR3nt: TGCGCCAGCAGCTTGGAATGGGGACAGGGGAACACCGGGGAGCTGTTTTTT
CDR3aa: CASSLEWGQGNTGELFF

v_gene: TRBV10-3
abundance: NA
j_gene: TRBJ1-5
d_gene: NA
CDR3nt: TGTGCCATCAGTGAGTCATGGGGGACAATTCAGCCCCAGCATTTT
CDR3aa: CAISESWGTIQPQHF

v_gene: TRBV6-2/TRBV6-3
abundance: NA
j_gene: TRBJ2-4
d_gene: TRBD1
CDR3nt: TGTGCCAGCAGTTACCCGTGGGGACAGGGATCGGCCAAAAACATTCAGTACTTC
CDR3aa: CASSYPWGQGSAKNIQYF

v_gene: TRBV28
abundance: NA
j_gene: TRBJ2-5
d_gene: TRBD1
CDR3nt: TGTGCCAGCAGGAAGCCAGGGGGCGTAGAGACCCAGTACTTC
CDR3aa: CASRKPGGVETQYF

v_gene: TRBV7-9
abundance: NA
j_gene: TRBJ1-1
d_gene: TRBD1
CDR3nt: TGTGCCAGCAGGTCAGGGGGCGCAGATACTGAAGCTTTCTTT
CDR3aa: CASRSGGADTEAFF

v_gene: TRBV11-2
abundance: few
j_gene: TRBJ2-2
d_gene: NA
CDR3nt: TGTGCCAGCAGCTTAGTGTGGGCAGCGGAAACCGGGGAGCTGTTTTTT
CDR3aa: CASSLVWAAETGELFF

v_gene: TRBV11-2
abundance: NA
j_gene: TRBJ1-2
d_gene: NA
CDR3nt: TGTGCCAGCAGCAGATTTAGGGGGGGGGCGGATGGCTACACCTTC
CDR3aa: CASSRFRGGADGYTF

v_gene: TRBV30
abundance: NA
j_gene: TRBJ2-6
d_gene: NA
CDR3nt: TGTGCCTGGAGTGTACTAGGGGGAGGGGGGTCTGGGGCCAACGTCCTGACTTTC
CDR3aa: CAWSVLGGGGSGANVLTF

v_gene: TRBV7-8
abundance: NA
j_gene: TRBJ1-2
d_gene: NA
CDR3nt: TGTGCCAGCAAGGCGGAGCTACATTCCTCCTATGGCTACACCTTC
CDR3aa: CASKAELHSSYGYTF

v_gene: TRBV20-1
abundance: once
j_gene: TRBJ2-1
d_gene: NA
CDR3nt: TGCAGTGCTAGTCCTAGCGCCTACCCCAATGAGCAGTTCTTC
CDR3aa: CSASPSAYPNEQFF

v_gene: TRBV4-2
abundance: NA
j_gene: TRBJ2-5
d_gene: TRBD2
CDR3nt: TGTGCCAGCAGCTTCCGGACTAGCGGGGTGCAAGAGACCCAGTACTTC
CDR3aa: CASSFRTSGVQETQYF

v_gene: TRBV19
abundance: NA
j_gene: TRBJ1-5
d_gene: NA
CDR3nt: TGTGCCAGTCGACCGCCACACGGGGGGCCCCAGCATTTT
CDR3aa: CASRPPHGGPQHF

v_gene: TRBV5-1
abundance: NA
j_gene: TRBJ2-3
d_gene: NA
CDR3nt: TGCGCCAGCAAGGAGGGGATCACAGATACGCAGTATTTT
CDR3aa: CASKEGITDTQYF

v_gene: TRBV21-1
abundance: NA
j_gene: TRBJ1-6
d_gene: NA
CDR3nt: TGTGCCAGCAGAGCGACAGGGTCGGTATATAATTCACCCCTCCACTTT
CDR3aa: CASRATGSVYNSPLHF

v_gene: TRBV6-2/TRBV6-3
abundance: NA
j_gene: TRBJ1-3
d_gene: NA
CDR3nt: TGTGCCAGCAGTTACTCCAGGCCTTTTGGAAACACCATATATTTT
CDR3aa: CASSYSRPFGNTIYF